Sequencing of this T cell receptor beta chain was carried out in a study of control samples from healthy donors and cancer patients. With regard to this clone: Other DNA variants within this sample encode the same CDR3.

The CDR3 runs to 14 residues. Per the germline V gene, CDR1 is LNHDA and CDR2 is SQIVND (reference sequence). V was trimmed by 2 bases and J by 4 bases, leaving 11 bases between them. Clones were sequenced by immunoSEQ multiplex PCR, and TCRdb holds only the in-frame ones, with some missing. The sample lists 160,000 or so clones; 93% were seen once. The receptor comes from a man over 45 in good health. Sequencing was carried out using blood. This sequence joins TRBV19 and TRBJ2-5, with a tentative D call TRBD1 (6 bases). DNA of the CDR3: TGTGCCAGTAGTATACCTGGGGGCCGAGAGACCCAGTACTTC. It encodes CASSIPGGRETQYF.